This TCR beta chain appears in the sequencing data of a study of T-cell reconstitution after alpha-beta-depleted transplantation in children (dated by TCRdb to 2016 to 2017). At the level of the whole study: Using TCR repertoire profiling, the study followed T-cell immune reconstitution in a quantitative way in children after TCRalphabeta/CD19-depleted allogeneic hematopoietic cell transplantation.

As for this clonotype: Its antigen remains undetermined. No base quality values were provided; no much bigger clone lies one nucleotide off.

Trimming takes 5 bases from V and 7 bases from J, and the germline ends sit 14 bases apart. CDR1 and CDR2 were assigned from the germline V gene as KGHSH and LQKENI. The CDR3 spans 13 residues, from the cysteine through the phenylalanine. Of the read, only the CDR3 DNA is kept; its 39 bases are in frame from base 1. Receptors were amplified or captured by PCR. TCRdb shows the sequencer as Illumina HiSeq 2500. TCR library preparation used molecular barcoding, with unique molecular identifiers applied to normalize quantification of the TCRbeta repertoire. TCRdb reanalyzed the raw reads on its own, using fastp at Q25 for trimming and MiXCR for clone calling, and kept in-frame beta chains. Rows matching on CDR3 protein sequence are summarized as one entry with the most common DNA and genes. This sample holds about 540,000 distinct CDR3 sequences; about 17% were observed only once. The ten biggest clones cover roughly 3.3% of the sample.

The sequences come from PBMCs from the stem cell graft donor, collected from the stem cell graft. The TCR comes from a human donor who donated a stem cell graft to a child with acute lymphoblastic leukemia. Here the chain combines TRBV18 and TRBJ1-1; the best D guess is TRBD1, with 5 bases matching. For the CDR3, the sequence is CASSIWDGGEAFF. The DNA sequence is as follows: TGTGCCAGCTCAATCTGGGACGGTGGTGAAGCTTTCTTT.